Reported below is one T cell receptor (beta chain). Its binding antigen is unknown. Base qualities are missing; no much larger clone stands one base away. Whole blood was collected in K2EDTA tubes by collaborating institutions according to the institutions' own protocols. For TCRbeta analysis, collaborators shipped samples in one of three forms: frozen whole blood, isolated PBMCs, or DNA extracted from either of those sample types. TCRbeta CDR3 regions were amplified from genomic DNA by means of the immunoSEQ Assay, a bias-controlled multiplex PCR. Per the authors' processing: Nucleated cell counts per sample were estimated from amplification of reference gene primers within the assay. Sequence reads were collapsed and filtered to measure the absolute abundance of every unique TCRbeta CDR3 rearrangement. For each sample, productive Simpson clonality was calculated as the square root of Simpson's diversity index across productive rearrangements. The table was pulled from immuneACCESS by TCRdb, which kept in-frame rearrangements only. Such tables lose some clones; where checked, under half of the loss comes from unresolved V genes, and the rest has no known cause. V and J calls and clone size come straight from that table; D and trimming were deduced from the DNA. This sample gives around 170,000 clones in total; roughly 70% of them show up just once. Together, the top ten hold about 3% of the sample.

This record comes from a study of blood T cell repertoires in COVID-19 (dated by TCRdb to 2020 to 2021). Background on the whole study: The collaborator samples originated in the United States, Italy and Spain and spanned the acute and convalescent phases of COVID-19. The material from the prospective study consisted of cDNA or gDNA derived from T cells, B-cell-depleted T cells, or PBMCs. Deeply sampled blood TCRbeta repertoires from subjects exposed to, actively infected with, or recovered from COVID-19 were included in the dataset. The samples were drawn from two sources: the first 160 participants of the ongoing ImmuneRACE study, and 1,000 to 1,500 subjects contributed by 6 global collaborators. Sample metadata almost always included a de-identified subject ID, COVID-19 status, age in years and sex. The repertoires were released in a freely available public database intended as a resource for research on the immune response to SARS-CoV-2. HLA class I and class II types, where available, came from metadata supplied by the sample provider rather than from assay-based typing.

What the study reported, not specific to this receptor: How much clinical and demographic metadata was included differed by source and by participant, and the metadata was provided uncurated.

Sequenced sample: peripheral blood. The sequence was collected from a woman older than 75 with acute or convalescent COVID-19.

The CDR3 region reads CASSALDSSGQYF. The DNA is TGTGCCAGTAGTGCTTTGGACAGCAGTGGACAGTACTTC. The chain couples TRBV19 to TRBJ2-7; a tentative D call is TRBD1 (6 bases match). Based on the germline V gene (reference sequence), the CDR1 and CDR2 sequences are LNHDA and SQIVND. Trimming costs V 5 bases and J 10 bases, and their ends lie 18 bases apart. From the cysteine through the phenylalanine, the CDR3 covers 13 amino acids. Only the CDR3 region is kept as DNA, spanning 39 bases read in frame from base 1.